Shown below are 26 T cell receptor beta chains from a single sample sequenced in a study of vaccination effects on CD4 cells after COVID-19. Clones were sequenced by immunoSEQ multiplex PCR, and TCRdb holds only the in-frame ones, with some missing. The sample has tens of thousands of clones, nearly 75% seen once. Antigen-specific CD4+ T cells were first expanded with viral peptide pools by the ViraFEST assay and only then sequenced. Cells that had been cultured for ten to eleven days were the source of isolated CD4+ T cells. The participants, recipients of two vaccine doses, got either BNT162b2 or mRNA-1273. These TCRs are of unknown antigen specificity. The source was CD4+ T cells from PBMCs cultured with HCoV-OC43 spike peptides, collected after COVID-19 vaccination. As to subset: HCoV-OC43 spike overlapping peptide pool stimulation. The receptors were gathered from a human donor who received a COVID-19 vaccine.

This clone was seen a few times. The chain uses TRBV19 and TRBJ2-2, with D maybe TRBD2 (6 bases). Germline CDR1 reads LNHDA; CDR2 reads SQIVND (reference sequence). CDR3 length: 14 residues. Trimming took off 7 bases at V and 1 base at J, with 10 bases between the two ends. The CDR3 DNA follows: TGTGCCAGTACCGAGACTAGGAACACCGGGGAGCTGTTTTTT. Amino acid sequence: CASTETRNTGELFF.

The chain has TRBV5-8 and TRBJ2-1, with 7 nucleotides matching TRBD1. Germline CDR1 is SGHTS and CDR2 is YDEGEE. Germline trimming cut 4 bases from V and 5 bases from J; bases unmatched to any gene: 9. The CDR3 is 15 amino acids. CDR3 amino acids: CASSDRDRGNNEQFF. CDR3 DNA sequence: TGTGCCAGCAGCGACCGGGACAGAGGAAACAATGAGCAGTTCTTC.

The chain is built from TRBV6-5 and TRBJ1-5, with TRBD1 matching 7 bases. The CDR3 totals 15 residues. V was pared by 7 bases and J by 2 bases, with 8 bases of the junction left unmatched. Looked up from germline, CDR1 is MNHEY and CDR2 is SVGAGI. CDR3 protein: CASKPGGEGNQPQHF. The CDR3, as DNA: TGTGCCAGCAAACCAGGGGGGGAGGGCAATCAGCCCCAGCATTTT.

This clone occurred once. In nucleotides, the CDR3 is TGTGCCTGGAGTGTACGTCTGAAAGAGACCCAGTACTTC. Amino acid sequence: CAWSVRLKETQYF. The chain links TRBV30 to TRBJ2-5, with unresolved D. With 0 bases removed from V and 3 bases from J, the gap between germline ends came to 8 bases. Per the germline V gene, CDR1 is GTSNPN and CDR2 is SVGIG (reference sequence). This CDR3 has 13 amino acids. The whole variable domain, filled in from reference TRBV30 and TRBJ2-5, reads SQTIHQWPATLVQPVGSPLSLECTVEGTSNPNLYWYRQAAGRGLQLLFYSVGIGQISSEVPQNLSASRPQDRQFILSSKKLLLSDSGFYLCAWSVRLKETQYFGPGTRLLVL.

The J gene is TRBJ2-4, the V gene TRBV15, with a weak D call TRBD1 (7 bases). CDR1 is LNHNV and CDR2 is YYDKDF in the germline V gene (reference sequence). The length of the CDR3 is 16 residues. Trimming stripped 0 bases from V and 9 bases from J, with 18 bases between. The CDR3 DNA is TGTGCCACCAGCAGAGAGGAGGGAAATCAGGGGGGCATTCAGTACTTC. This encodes CATSREEGNQGGIQYF.

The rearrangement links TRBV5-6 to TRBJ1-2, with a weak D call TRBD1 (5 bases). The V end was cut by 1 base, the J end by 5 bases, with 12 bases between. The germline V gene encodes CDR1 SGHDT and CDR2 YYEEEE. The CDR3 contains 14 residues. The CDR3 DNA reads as TGTGCCAGCAGCTTGAAAGGGGTTGGGTATGGCTACACCTTC. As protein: CASSLKGVGYGYTF.

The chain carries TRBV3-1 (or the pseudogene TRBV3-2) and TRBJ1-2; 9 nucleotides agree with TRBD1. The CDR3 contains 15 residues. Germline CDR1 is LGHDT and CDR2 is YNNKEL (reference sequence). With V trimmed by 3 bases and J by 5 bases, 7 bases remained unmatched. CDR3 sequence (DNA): TGTGCCAGCAGCCAGTGGACAGGGGACCTATATGGCTACACCTTC. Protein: CASSQWTGDLYGYTF.

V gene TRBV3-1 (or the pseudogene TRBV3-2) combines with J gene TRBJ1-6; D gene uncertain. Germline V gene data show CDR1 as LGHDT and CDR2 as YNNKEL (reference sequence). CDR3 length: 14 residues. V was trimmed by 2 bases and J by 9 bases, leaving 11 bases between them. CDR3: CASSQRDVTSPLHF. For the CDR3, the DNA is TGTGCCAGCAGCCAAAGGGATGTCACTTCACCCCTCCACTTT.

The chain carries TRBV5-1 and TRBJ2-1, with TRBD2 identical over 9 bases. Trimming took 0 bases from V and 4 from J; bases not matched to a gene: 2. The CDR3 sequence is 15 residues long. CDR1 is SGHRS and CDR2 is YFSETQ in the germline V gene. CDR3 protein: CASSLGAGGYNEQFF. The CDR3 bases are TGCGCCAGCAGCTTGGGAGCGGGGGGATACAATGAGCAGTTCTTC.

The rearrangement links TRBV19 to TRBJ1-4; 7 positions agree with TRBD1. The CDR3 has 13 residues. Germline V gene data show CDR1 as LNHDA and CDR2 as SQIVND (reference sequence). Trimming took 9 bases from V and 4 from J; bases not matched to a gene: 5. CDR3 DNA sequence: TGTGCCAGCCAGAGGGGGCGTAATGAAAAACTGTTTTTT. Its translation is CASQRGRNEKLFF.

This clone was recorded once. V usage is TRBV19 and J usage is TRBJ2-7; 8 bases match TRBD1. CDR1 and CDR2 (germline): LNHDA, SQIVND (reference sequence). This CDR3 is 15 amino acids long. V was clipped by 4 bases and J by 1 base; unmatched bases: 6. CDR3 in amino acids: CASSTIDRGSYEQYF. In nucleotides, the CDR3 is TGTGCCAGTAGTACGATAGACAGGGGATCCTACGAGCAGTACTTC.

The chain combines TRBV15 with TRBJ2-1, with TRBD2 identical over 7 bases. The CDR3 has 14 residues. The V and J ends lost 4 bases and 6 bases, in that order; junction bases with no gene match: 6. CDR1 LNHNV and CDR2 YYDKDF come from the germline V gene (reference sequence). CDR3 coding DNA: TGTGCCACCAGCAATTTGGGGGAGGGCAATGAGCAGTTCTTC. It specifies CATSNLGEGNEQFF.

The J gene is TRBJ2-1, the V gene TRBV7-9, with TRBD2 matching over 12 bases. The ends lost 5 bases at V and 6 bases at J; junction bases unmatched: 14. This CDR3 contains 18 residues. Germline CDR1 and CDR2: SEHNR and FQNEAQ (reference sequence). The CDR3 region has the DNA TGTGCCAGCAGCCAACCGCCCCTAGCGGGAGGGAAGGTCAATGAGCAGTTCTTC. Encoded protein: CASSQPPLAGGKVNEQFF.

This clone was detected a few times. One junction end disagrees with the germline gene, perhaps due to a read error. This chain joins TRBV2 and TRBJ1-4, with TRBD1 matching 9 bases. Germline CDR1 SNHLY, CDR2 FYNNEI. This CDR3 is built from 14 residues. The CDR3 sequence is CASSLGQGSREGAF. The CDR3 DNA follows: TGTGCCAGCAGTTTGGGACAGGGATCAAGAGAAGGAGCATTT.

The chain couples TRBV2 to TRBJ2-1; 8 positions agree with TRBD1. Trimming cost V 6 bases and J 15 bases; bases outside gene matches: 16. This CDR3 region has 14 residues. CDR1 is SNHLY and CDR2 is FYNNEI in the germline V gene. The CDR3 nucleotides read TGTGCCAGCAGGGGATTGATACCGGGACAGGAACCGTTCTTC. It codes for CASRGLIPGQEPFF.

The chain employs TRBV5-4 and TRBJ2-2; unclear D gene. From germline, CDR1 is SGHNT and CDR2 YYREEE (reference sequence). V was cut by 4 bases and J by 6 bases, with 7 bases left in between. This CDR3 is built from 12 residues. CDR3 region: CASSPAAGELFF. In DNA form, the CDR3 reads TGTGCCAGCAGCCCGGCGGCCGGGGAGCTGTTTTTT.

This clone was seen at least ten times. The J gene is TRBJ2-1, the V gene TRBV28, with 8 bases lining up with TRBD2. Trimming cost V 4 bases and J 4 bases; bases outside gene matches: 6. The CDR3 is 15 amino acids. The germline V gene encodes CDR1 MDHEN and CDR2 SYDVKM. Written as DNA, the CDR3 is TGTGCCAGCAGTTCCCCGGGAGGGGCGTACAATGAGCAGTTCTTC. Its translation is CASSSPGGAYNEQFF. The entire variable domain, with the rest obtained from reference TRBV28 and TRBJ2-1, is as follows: DVKVTQSSRYLVKRTGEKVFLECVQDMDHENMFWYRQDPGLGLRLIYFSYDVKMKEKGDIPEGYSVSREKKERFSLILESASTNQTSMYLCASSSPGGAYNEQFFGPGTRLTVL.

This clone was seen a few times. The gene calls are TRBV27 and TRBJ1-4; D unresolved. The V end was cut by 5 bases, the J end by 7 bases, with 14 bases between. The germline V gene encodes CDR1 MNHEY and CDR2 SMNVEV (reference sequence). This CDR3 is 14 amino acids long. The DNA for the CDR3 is TGTGCCAGCAGTCCGGGCGGTACGGGTGAAAAACTGTTTTTT. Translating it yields CASSPGGTGEKLFF.

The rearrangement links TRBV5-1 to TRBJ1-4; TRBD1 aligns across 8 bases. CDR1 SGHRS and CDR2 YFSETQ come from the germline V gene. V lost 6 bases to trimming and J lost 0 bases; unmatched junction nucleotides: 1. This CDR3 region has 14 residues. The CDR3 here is CASKQGATNEKLFF. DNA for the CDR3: TGCGCCAGCAAACAGGGGGCAACTAATGAAAAACTGTTTTTT.

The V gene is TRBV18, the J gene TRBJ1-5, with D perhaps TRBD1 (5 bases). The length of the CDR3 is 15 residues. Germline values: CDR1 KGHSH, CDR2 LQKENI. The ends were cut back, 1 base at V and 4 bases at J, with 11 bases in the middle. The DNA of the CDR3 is TGTGCCAGCTCACCACTGCCAGGGCCTAATCAGCCCCAGCATTTT. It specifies CASSPLPGPNQPQHF.

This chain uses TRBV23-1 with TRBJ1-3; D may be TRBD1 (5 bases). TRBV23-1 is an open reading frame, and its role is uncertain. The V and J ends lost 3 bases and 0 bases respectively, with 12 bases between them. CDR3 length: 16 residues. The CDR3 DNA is TGCGCCAGCAGTCATTGGGGACCGAACTCTGGAAACACCATATATTTT. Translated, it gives CASSHWGPNSGNTIYF.

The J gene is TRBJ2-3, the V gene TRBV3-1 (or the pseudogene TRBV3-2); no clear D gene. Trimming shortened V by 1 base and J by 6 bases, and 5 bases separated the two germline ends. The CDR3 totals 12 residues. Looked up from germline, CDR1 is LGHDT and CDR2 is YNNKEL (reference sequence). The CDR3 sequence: CASSQVEDTQYF. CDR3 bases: TGTGCCAGCAGCCAAGTGGAGGATACGCAGTATTTT.

The chain's CDR3 is CASSSGTSGTGYF. The CDR3 DNA is TGTGCCAGCAGCTCAGGGACTAGCGGGACCGGGTACTTC. The V call is TRBV7-9, the J call TRBJ2-4; 13 nucleotides agree with TRBD2. Per germline, CDR1 SEHNR and CDR2 FQNEAQ (reference sequence). This CDR3 has 13 residues. Germline trimming cut 4 bases from V and 15 bases from J; bases unmatched to any gene: 6.

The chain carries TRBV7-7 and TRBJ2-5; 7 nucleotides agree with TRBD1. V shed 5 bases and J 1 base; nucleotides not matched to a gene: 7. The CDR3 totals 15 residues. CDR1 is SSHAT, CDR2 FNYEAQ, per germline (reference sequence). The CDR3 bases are TGTGCCAGCAGCGCAGGACAGGCCTCCCAAGAGACCCAGTACTTC. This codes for CASSAGQASQETQYF.

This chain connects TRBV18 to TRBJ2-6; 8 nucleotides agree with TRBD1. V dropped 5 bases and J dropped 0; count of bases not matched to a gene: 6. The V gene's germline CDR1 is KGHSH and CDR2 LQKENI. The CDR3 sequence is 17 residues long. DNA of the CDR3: TGTGCCAGCTCATTCGTCCAGGGGGCCTCTGGGGCCAACGTCCTGACTTTC. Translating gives CASSFVQGASGANVLTF.

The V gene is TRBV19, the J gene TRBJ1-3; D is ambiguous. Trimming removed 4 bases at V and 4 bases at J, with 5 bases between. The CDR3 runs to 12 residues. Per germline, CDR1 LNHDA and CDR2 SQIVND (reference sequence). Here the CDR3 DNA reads TGTGCCAGTAGTAGGGAAGGAAACACCATATATTTT. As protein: CASSREGNTIYF.